The next 19 T cell receptor beta chains were all read from a single sample in a study of blood T cell repertoires in COVID-19. Some clones are missing from TCRdb's copy, which holds only in-frame ones; the method was immunoSEQ multiplex PCR. The data show roughly 340,000 clones, about nine tenths seen once. Material for sequencing was peripheral blood. All receptors come from a woman aged 45-59 years with COVID-19, enrolled during active disease.

The J gene is TRBJ2-3, the V gene TRBV5-4, with TRBD2 matching 8 bases. Germline CDR1 is SGHNT and CDR2 is YYREEE (reference sequence). CDR3 length: 15 residues. Unmatched junction bases numbered 5, after V lost 4 bases and J lost 1 base. The CDR3 DNA is TGTGCCAGCAGCCCCGCGGGGGGCCGCACAGATACGCAGTATTTT. Residues: CASSPAGGRTDTQYF.

The chain couples TRBV5-5 to TRBJ2-5; the match to TRBD2 covers 14 bases. CDR3 length: 16 amino acids. The trim removed 4 bases at V and 5 bases at J, leaving 7 bases unmatched. Germline CDR1 SGHKS, CDR2 YYEKEE (reference sequence). CDR3 sequence: CASSPGLAGERETQYF. The CDR3 nucleotides are TGTGCCAGCAGCCCGGGACTAGCGGGAGAAAGGGAGACCCAGTACTTC. Drawing the rest from reference TRBV5-5 and TRBJ2-5, the complete variable domain is DAGVTQSPTHLIKTRGQQVTLRCSPISGHKSVSWYQQVLGQGPQFIFQYYEKEERGRGNFPDRFSARQFPNYSSELNVNALLLGDSALYLCASSPGLAGERETQYFGPGTRLLVL.

The genes are TRBV5-6 and TRBJ1-1; no clear D. Per the germline V gene, CDR1 is SGHDT and CDR2 is YYEEEE. This CDR3 is built from 14 residues. Trimming pared 1 base from V and 1 base from J, leaving 8 bases between. The CDR3 bases are TGTGCCAGCAGCTTGTGGCCAACGAACACTGAAGCTTTCTTT. This translates into CASSLWPTNTEAFF.

This sequence joins TRBV12-5 and TRBJ2-1, with TRBD1 as a possible D gene (7 bases). Germline V gene lookup returns CDR1 LGHNT and CDR2 FRNRAP. V dropped 5 bases and J dropped 1 base, with 15 bases sitting between them. The CDR3 has 16 amino acids. CDR3 sequence: CASGGQVGGSYNEQFF. For the CDR3, the DNA is TGTGCTAGTGGTGGACAGGTAGGGGGGTCCTACAATGAGCAGTTCTTC.

The V call is TRBV2, the J call TRBJ1-5; the match to TRBD1 covers 7 bases. The CDR3 has 14 residues. V shed 6 bases and J 4 bases; nucleotides not matched to a gene: 6. Per the germline V gene, CDR1 is SNHLY and CDR2 is FYNNEI. CDR3 residues: CASRNRGDNQPQHF. The CDR3 DNA reads as TGTGCCAGCAGAAACAGGGGAGATAATCAGCCCCAGCATTTT. The whole variable domain, remainder taken from reference TRBV2 and TRBJ1-5, is EPEVTQTPSHQVTQMGQEVILRCVPISNHLYFYWYRQILGQKVEFLVSFYNNEISEKSEIFDDQFSVERPDGSNFTLKIRSTKLEDSAMYFCASRNRGDNQPQHFGDGTRLSIL.

The chain combines TRBV19 with TRBJ2-5, with D perhaps TRBD1 (6 bases). Per germline, CDR1 LNHDA and CDR2 SQIVND (reference sequence). The CDR3 runs to 14 residues. Trimming took off 5 bases at V and 2 bases at J, with 12 bases between the two ends. CDR3 loop: CASSPRQAQETQYF. The CDR3 nucleotides read TGTGCCAGTAGTCCAAGACAGGCACAAGAGACCCAGTACTTC.

The rearrangement links TRBV30 to TRBJ1-1, with 10 bases fitting TRBD1. CDR1 and CDR2 from the germline V gene are GTSNPN and SVGIG (reference sequence). Trimming cost V 2 bases and J 0 bases; bases outside gene matches: 9. CDR3 length equals 17 residues. The DNA for the CDR3 is TGTGCCTGGAGTAGATGGACAGGGGGGTGGCTGAACACTGAAGCTTTCTTT. Amino acid sequence: CAWSRWTGGWLNTEAFF.

The CDR3 DNA reads TGTGCCAGTAGTCCCCCCCCCGGGACTAGCGGGAGAGTATTTAACGAGCAGTACTTC. As protein: CASSPPPGTSGRVFNEQYF. The V and J genes are TRBV19 and TRBJ2-7, with TRBD2 identical over 14 bases. The V and J ends lost 5 bases and 5 bases, in that order; junction bases with no gene match: 17. This CDR3 has 19 amino acids. CDR1 is LNHDA and CDR2 is SQIVND in the germline V gene (reference sequence).

The J gene is TRBJ2-1, the V gene TRBV6-4; tentatively, D is TRBD2 (5 bases). The CDR3 runs to 16 residues. CDR1 and CDR2 from the germline V gene are MRHNA and SNTAGT. V lost 0 bases and J lost 2, with 11 bases in between. CDR3 DNA sequence: TGTGCCAGCAGTGACTCCCTAGCCGCTACCTACAATGAGCAGTTCTTC. Amino acids: CASSDSLAATYNEQFF.

This rearrangement joins TRBV5-1 to TRBJ2-7, with 9 positions matching TRBD1. The trim removed 0 bases at V and 5 bases at J, leaving 9 bases unmatched. Per the germline V gene, CDR1 is SGHRS and CDR2 is YFSETQ. The CDR3 spans 16 residues. In DNA form, the CDR3 reads TGCGCCAGCAGCTTGGAGGGGACAGGGAAAAGGAACGAGCAGTACTTC. Translated, it gives CASSLEGTGKRNEQYF.

This chain uses TRBV19 with TRBJ1-1; unclear D gene. CDR1 and CDR2 from the germline V gene are LNHDA and SQIVND (reference sequence). The CDR3 consists of 12 residues. V was cut by 3 bases and J by 7 bases, with 9 bases left in between. The CDR3 loop is CASSIRGGEAFF. The CDR3 DNA reads TGTGCCAGTAGTATCAGAGGAGGTGAAGCTTTCTTT.

This chain connects TRBV19 to TRBJ1-1; a possible D gene is TRBD1 (6 bases). CDR3 size: 18 residues. The V end lost 2 bases, the J end lost 0 bases, and 19 bases lay between the germline ends. Germline V CDR1 and CDR2: LNHDA, SQIVND (reference sequence). The CDR3 region has the DNA TGTGCCAGTAGTATATGGAGGGGGGGCAACCGCTTGAACACTGAAGCTTTCTTT. Its translation: CASSIWRGGNRLNTEAFF.

This chain links TRBV10-2 with TRBJ2-7; unclear D gene. V lost 8 bases and J lost 3, with 8 bases in between. CDR3 length: 11 amino acids. Germline CDR1 reads WSHSY; CDR2 reads SAAADI. The chain's CDR3 is CASVGDYEQYF. In nucleotides, the CDR3 is TGCGCCAGCGTTGGAGACTACGAGCAGTACTTC.

V and J are TRBV7-9 and TRBJ2-1; weak D call: TRBD2 (6 bases). The CDR3 is 16 residues long. V shed 5 bases and J shed 5 bases, with 19 bases lying between them. Looked up from germline, CDR1 is SEHNR and CDR2 is FQNEAQ (reference sequence). The CDR3 DNA reads TGTGCCAGCAGCCTAAGAGGGGCGGGAATGGACAATGAGCAGTTCTTC. Translating gives CASSLRGAGMDNEQFF.

This sequence joins TRBV5-1 and TRBJ2-6; unclear D gene. The length of the CDR3 is 14 residues. Germline values: CDR1 SGHRS, CDR2 YFSETQ. The V and J ends lost 4 bases and 0 bases respectively, with 5 bases between them. CDR3 DNA sequence: TGCGCCAGCAGCCCTAGCTCTGGGGCCAACGTCCTGACTTTC. Its translation is CASSPSSGANVLTF. Supplemented by reference TRBV5-1 and TRBJ2-6, the full variable domain reads KAGVTQTPRYLIKTRGQQVTLSCSPISGHRSVSWYQQTPGQGLQFLFEYFSETQRNKGNFPGRFSGRQFSNSRSEMNVSTLELGDSALYLCASSPSSGANVLTFGAGSRLTVL.

V usage is TRBV7-3 and J usage is TRBJ1-1; D is uncertain. Per germline, CDR1 SGHTA and CDR2 FQGTGA. The CDR3 runs 13 residues. V lost 1 base, J lost 7 bases, and 10 bases lay in between. The CDR3 spells CASSLIPRGEAFF. The CDR3 coding sequence is TGTGCCAGCAGCTTAATCCCCCGAGGTGAAGCTTTCTTT.

The CDR3 region has the DNA TGTGCCACCAGCGCAACCCCTCAGCGGGGATGGCAAGAGACCCAGTACTTC. Its translation is CATSATPQRGWQETQYF. The V and J genes are TRBV24-1 and TRBJ2-5; TRBD2 agrees at 7 bases. CDR1 and CDR2 (germline): KGHDR, SFDVKD. The V segment lost 7 bases and the J segment 2 bases; nucleotides outside the gene matches: 15. CDR3 length equals 17 residues.

A few counts support this clone. The chain employs TRBV20-1 and TRBJ2-4, with 7 bases that match TRBD1. Germline CDR1 and CDR2: DFQATT and SNEGSKA (reference sequence). With 3 bases clipped from V and 6 bases from J, the junction kept 11 bases outside the gene matches. CDR3 size: 15 residues. DNA for the CDR3: TGCAGTGCTAGTTACGTTCGGGCAGGGGGAAACATTCAGTACTTC. Translating gives CSASYVRAGGNIQYF.

The chain combines TRBV7-3 with TRBJ2-3; 10 bases agree with TRBD2. CDR3 length equals 16 residues. Germline V gene data show CDR1 as SGHTA and CDR2 as FQGTGA. V lost 6 bases to trimming and J lost 1 base; unmatched junction nucleotides: 7. For the CDR3, the DNA is TGTGCCAGCAGTCCCGCCGGGACTAGCGGCACAGATACGCAGTATTTT. Its protein product is CASSPAGTSGTDTQYF.